This note documents a single TCR beta chain sequence. Its antigen is as yet unknown. Time point described: blood from clinic visit 5 months post-surgery; TSC patient then seizure free. Surgery cases with the highest brain T cell transcript signatures were chosen for sequencing. The assay was immunoSEQ multiplex PCR, and TCRdb's table has in-frame clones only and misses some. The sample comprises hundreds of thousands of clones, over 90% of which are singletons, and roughly 5.8% rests with the top ten. The CDR3 covers 18 residues. CDR1 and CDR2 from the germline V gene are SGHVS and FNYEAQ. Trimming took 1 base from V and 0 from J, leaving 18 bases between them. This entry belongs to a study of brain T cells in children with intractable seizures. The study, taken as a whole, reports: Clones missing pre-surgery may reflect undersampling of that blood sample. Patients' HCMV serostatus was unknown; virus specificity rests on CDR3 similarity alone.

The sequencing here drew on peripheral blood, taken 5 to 6 months after surgery. This clonotype was sampled from a boy under two years old with tuberous sclerosis and intractable seizures. The J gene is TRBJ1-1, the V gene TRBV7-6; no definite D call. CDR3 DNA: TGTGCCAGCAGCTTAGGTATACTTCAGGTCGGCATGAACACTGAAGCTTTCTTT. It codes for CASSLGILQVGMNTEAFF.